This record covers a single T cell receptor (beta chain). This clonotype was recorded many times. Its binding antigen is unknown. No much larger clonotype is one base removed from it; base qualities were not supplied. What the treatment or condition label conveys for this sample: allogeneic hematopoietic cell transplantation with graft depleted of TCRalphabeta T cells and CD19 B cells. The children who served as transplant recipients had been given grafts of TCRalphabeta/CD19-depleted allogeneic hematopoietic cells. The source of the sample is a study of T-cell reconstitution after alpha-beta-depleted transplantation in children (TCRdb year 2016). About the study as a whole: The study quantitatively tracked T-cell immune reconstitution after TCRalphabeta/CD19-depleted allogeneic hematopoietic cell transplantation in children using TCR repertoire profiling. Broader findings and caveats from the paper: Hyperexpanded clone frequencies declined over subsequent months; after one year, T-cell counts and TCRbeta diversity were mostly attributed to newly produced T cells. In some patients, the high TCRbeta diversity seen at day 60 was put down to recipient T cells and intrathymic progenitors that had survived conditioning. The apparently early alphabetaT-cell count recovery about two months after transplant was reportedly dependent on only several hundred rapidly expanded clones derived from non-depleted graft cells.

The CDR3 goes from the cysteine to the phenylalanine over 18 residues. Kept here is only the CDR3 DNA, which spans 54 bases and is read in frame from base 1. The germline V end is reduced by 3 bases and the J end by 0 bases; junction bases left unmatched: 13. For CDR1 and CDR2, the germline V gene lists SGHVS and FQNEAQ. To prepare the library, PCR was applied. These reads were obtained on an Illumina HiSeq 2500. Molecular barcoding was employed in the preparation of TCR libraries, with unique molecular identifiers being used to normalize TCRbeta repertoire quantification. TCRdb reanalyzed the raw reads on its own, using fastp at Q25 for trimming and MiXCR for clone calling, and kept in-frame beta chains. For every CDR3 protein sequence, its rows merge into one entry that carries the most common genes and DNA. This sample gives over 80,000 distinct CDR3 sequences in total; 23% of them show up just once. The ten largest clones represent about 21% of the sample.

The chain was built from TRBV7-8 and TRBJ2-7, with 8 bases in between that match TRBD2. This material consisted of PBMCs, taken before TCRalphabeta/CD19-depleted stem cell transplant. The TCR comes from a boy aged 2 to 10 with acute lymphoblastic leukemia, due to receive a stem cell transplant. The DNA sequence is given as TGTGCCAGCAGCTTGTCCGGGAGGGTCGCGGGAGGCTCCTACGAGCAGTACTTC. This is translated as CASSLSGRVAGGSYEQYF. Full variable domain (CDR3 extended with the reference TRBV7-8 and TRBJ2-7 proteins): GAGVSQSPRYKVAKRGQDVALRCDPISGHVSLFWYQQALGQGPEFLTYFQNEAQLDKSGLPSDRFFAERPEGSVSTLKIQRTQQEDSAVYLCASSLSGRVAGGSYEQYFGPGTRLTVT.